The entry that follows covers one TCR beta chain sequence. What it binds is unknown. Clones were read by immunoSEQ multiplex PCR, and TCRdb kept only the in-frame ones, dropping some. The sample records 70,000 or so clones, approximately 92% being singletons. The sample belongs to a study of OX40 agonist ivuxolimab in advanced cancers. Study-level points and caveats: Low levels of normalized T-cell clonal expansion also appeared in some nonresponders.

The clonotype comes from an adult with an advanced solid tumor such as melanoma, head and neck, liver or kidney cancer. This specimen was CD4+ or CD8+ T cells sorted from blood, taken in a trial of the OX40 agonist ivuxolimab.

DNA of the CDR3: TGTGCCAGCAGCGGGGGTCCGCGGACTCCTAACACCGGGGAGCTGTTTTTT. This encodes CASSGGPRTPNTGELFF. The chain carries TRBV9 and TRBJ2-2; weak D call: TRBD2 (5 bases). Germline V gene data show CDR1 as SGDLS and CDR2 as YYNGEE. The V gene lost 3 bases and the J gene lost 2 bases, with 17 bases spanning the gap. The CDR3 totals 17 residues.